The present TCR beta chain was sequenced within a study of cytomegalovirus exposure and HLA in healthy donors. Findings and caveats of the study: Per published reports, the classifier diagnosed cytomegalovirus status with high specificity and sensitivity. Across donors, most TCRs were seen rarely, yet some public ones were widespread.

The CDR3 is 14 residues long. J was trimmed by 2 bases and V by 7 bases; bases with no gene match: 6. Looked up from germline, CDR1 is MNHEY and CDR2 is SVGAGI. Of note for this clone: Antigen specificity is unknown.

Clones were read by immunoSEQ multiplex PCR, and TCRdb kept only the in-frame ones, dropping some. Of 150,000 to 200,000 clones in the sample, about 80% were seen once. The clonotype comes from a woman aged 18 to 35 in good health and CMV-seropositive. The chain links TRBV6-5 to TRBJ1-1, with 8 bases identical to TRBD1. The sequencing sample was made of PBMCs. The CDR3 loop is CASKADRVNTEAFF. In DNA form, the CDR3 reads TGTGCCAGCAAAGCGGACAGGGTAAACACTGAAGCTTTCTTT.